The next 28 T cell receptor beta chains were all read from a single sample in a study of T cell responses to AZD1222 COVID-19 vaccine. Clones were sequenced by immunoSEQ multiplex PCR, and TCRdb holds only the in-frame ones, with some missing. The top ten hold more than 4.5% of the sample, which has tens of thousands of clones, over 75% seen once. Sequences were derived from peripheral blood, sampled on day 0 of MenACWY control vaccination. The receptor source for this set is an adult in good health.

The chain has TRBV27 and TRBJ2-7; maybe TRBD2 (7 bases). The V gene's germline CDR1 is MNHEY and CDR2 SMNVEV (reference sequence). V lost 2 bases, J lost 6 bases, and 20 bases lay in between. The CDR3 covers 16 residues. The CDR3 region is CASSLRGAGTGAEQYF. CDR3 sequence (DNA): TGTGCCAGCAGTTTACGGGGGGCAGGGACGGGGGCCGAGCAGTACTTC.

The genes are TRBV7-9 and TRBJ2-2; D remains unclear. CDR1 is SEHNR and CDR2 is FQNEAQ in the germline V gene (reference sequence). The length of the CDR3 is 13 residues. V was trimmed by 5 bases and J by 5 bases, leaving 9 bases between them. The CDR3 protein is CASSPPGTGELFF. For the CDR3, the DNA is TGTGCCAGCAGCCCCCCAGGAACCGGGGAGCTGTTTTTT.

This chain uses TRBV10-3 with TRBJ1-5; tentatively, D is TRBD1 (6 bases). With 6 bases removed from V and 9 bases from J, the gap between germline ends came to 12 bases. The germline gives CDR1 ENHRY, CDR2 SYGVKD. The CDR3 covers 12 residues. The CDR3 protein is CAIRDRLGPQHF. Written as DNA, the CDR3 is TGTGCCATCAGAGACAGGTTAGGGCCCCAGCATTTT.

The gene calls are TRBV7-2 and TRBJ1-4; no clear D gene. V was cut by 5 bases and J by 0 bases, with 10 bases left in between. This CDR3 has 15 amino acids. Germline V gives CDR1 SGHTA, CDR2 FQGNSA. The CDR3 protein is CASSPQLSTNEKLFF. CDR3 coding DNA: TGTGCCAGCAGCCCCCAGCTTTCAACTAATGAAAAACTGTTTTTT.

This chain connects TRBV28 to TRBJ1-5; D may be TRBD1 (6 bases). The V end lost 6 bases, the J end lost 4 bases, and 13 bases lay between the germline ends. The germline V gene encodes CDR1 MDHEN and CDR2 SYDVKM. This CDR3 region has 14 residues. The CDR3 spells CASSPRGMNQPQHF. CDR3 coding DNA: TGTGCCAGCAGCCCGAGGGGGATGAATCAGCCCCAGCATTTT. Supplemented by reference TRBV28 and TRBJ1-5, the full variable domain reads DVKVTQSSRYLVKRTGEKVFLECVQDMDHENMFWYRQDPGLGLRLIYFSYDVKMKEKGDIPEGYSVSREKKERFSLILESASTNQTSMYLCASSPRGMNQPQHFGDGTRLSIL.

This chain connects TRBV7-2 to TRBJ2-5, with 7 bases that match TRBD1. CDR1 and CDR2 from the germline V gene are SGHTA and FQGNSA. Germline trimming cut 5 bases from V and 3 bases from J; bases unmatched to any gene: 3. This CDR3 has 13 residues. The CDR3 region is CASSRDREETQYF. The CDR3, as DNA: TGTGCCAGCAGCCGGGACAGAGAAGAGACCCAGTACTTC.

Worth noting for this clone: This sample also contains other DNA sequences that code for the same CDR3. The rearrangement links TRBV19 to TRBJ1-5; D is unresolved. V was shortened by 9 bases and J by 1 base, with 13 bases between the two germline ends. This CDR3 has 14 amino acids. Germline V gives CDR1 LNHDA, CDR2 SQIVND (reference sequence). This CDR3 is CASEGEGSNQPQHF. In DNA form, the CDR3 reads TGTGCCAGCGAGGGAGAAGGGAGCAATCAGCCCCAGCATTTT.

This clone was observed a few times. The chain uses TRBV10-3 and TRBJ2-1; 9 nucleotides match TRBD2. The V and J ends lost 4 bases and 1 base, in that order; junction bases with no gene match: 2. There are 15 residues in the CDR3. In germline, CDR1 is ENHRY, CDR2 SYGVKD. DNA for the CDR3: TGTGCCATCAGTGTCAGCGGGGGGTCCTACAATGAGCAGTTCTTC. It translates to CAISVSGGSYNEQFF.

The gene calls are TRBV6-5 and TRBJ1-5, with 7 bases fitting TRBD1. V trimming: 5 bases; J trimming: 7 bases; junction bases outside the gene matches: 8. The CDR3 spans 14 residues. Germline V gene data show CDR1 as MNHEY and CDR2 as SVGAGI. The CDR3 DNA sequence: TGTGCCAGCAGTCGACCGGGACAGTTGCAGCCCCAGCATTTT. It specifies CASSRPGQLQPQHF.

This sequence joins TRBV5-4 and TRBJ1-6, with a possible D match to TRBD1 (5 bases). Germline V CDR1 and CDR2: SGHNT, YYREEE (reference sequence). The ends were cut back, 3 bases at V and 8 bases at J, with 21 bases in the middle. The CDR3 runs to 17 residues. The CDR3 loop is CASSSLGAGRSDSPLHF. The CDR3 bases are TGTGCCAGCAGCTCATTGGGCGCGGGACGGTCTGATTCACCCCTCCACTTT.

The V and J genes are TRBV7-8 and TRBJ1-1; D is uncertain. The CDR3 is 13 amino acids. Germline V gene lookup returns CDR1 SGHVS and CDR2 FQNEAQ. Trimming cost V 1 base and J 5 bases, with 8 bases left between them. CDR3 DNA: TGTGCCAGCAGCTTAGGGTTGGGTACTGAAGCTTTCTTT. This translates into CASSLGLGTEAFF.

The chain is built from TRBV7-2 and TRBJ2-7, with D possibly matching TRBD2 (5 bases). The V gene's germline CDR1 is SGHTA and CDR2 FQGNSA. The CDR3 length is 13 residues. V shed 6 bases and J shed 2 bases, with 11 bases lying between them. In DNA form, the CDR3 reads TGTGCCAGCAGTCCGGACTGGACCTACGAGCAGTACTTC. Encoded protein: CASSPDWTYEQYF.

The chain carries TRBV19 and TRBJ1-2; D is unresolved. The ends were cut back, 7 bases at V and 3 bases at J, with 18 bases in the middle. Germline V gene lookup returns CDR1 LNHDA and CDR2 SQIVND (reference sequence). The CDR3 is made up of 15 amino acids. CDR3: CASNPRRPGHYGYTF. The CDR3 DNA reads TGTGCCAGTAATCCCCGGAGGCCAGGCCACTATGGCTACACCTTC.

The genes are TRBV29-1 and TRBJ1-1; D gene unclear. The CDR3 is 10 amino acids. The germline V and J ends were trimmed by 7 bases and 1 base, with 4 bases remaining between them. Germline V gene lookup returns CDR1 SQVTM and CDR2 ANQGSEA. CDR3: CSGKNTEAFF. In DNA form, the CDR3 reads TGCAGCGGAAAGAACACTGAAGCTTTCTTT. Drawing the rest from reference TRBV29-1 and TRBJ1-1, the complete variable domain is SAVISQKPSRDICQRGTSLTIQCQVDSQVTMMFWYRQQPGQSLTLIATANQGSEATYESGFVIDKFPISRPNLTFSTLTVSNMSPEDSSIYLCSGKNTEAFFGQGTRLTVV.

V and J are TRBV4-3 and TRBJ2-7; D is uncertain. CDR3 length equals 16 residues. Germline V gene lookup returns CDR1 LGHNA and CDR2 YSLEER. V dropped 0 bases and J dropped 6 bases, with 18 bases sitting between them. The CDR3 reads CASSQDQSAVRSEQYF. The CDR3 DNA reads as TGCGCCAGCAGCCAAGATCAGTCGGCGGTGCGGAGCGAGCAGTACTTC.

This clone has only a few counts. The rearrangement uses TRBV5-4 and TRBJ1-5, with TRBD1 matching over 7 bases. CDR1 is SGHNT, CDR2 YYREEE, per germline (reference sequence). This CDR3 has 13 residues. The trim removed 3 bases at V and 7 bases at J, leaving 4 bases unmatched. The CDR3 reads CASSSDREQPQHF. In nucleotides, the CDR3 is TGTGCCAGCAGCTCCGACAGGGAACAGCCCCAGCATTTT.

This chain joins TRBV24-1 and TRBJ1-4; D may be TRBD1 (6 bases). The CDR3 length is 14 residues. CDR1 and CDR2 (germline): KGHDR, SFDVKD. Trimming took 3 bases from V and 7 from J, leaving 11 bases between them. The CDR3 loop is CATSDNGGPEKLFF. The CDR3 DNA reads TGTGCCACCAGTGATAACGGGGGGCCTGAAAAACTGTTTTTT.

CDR3 in amino acids: CASSFGTAEKLFF. For the CDR3, the DNA is TGTGCCAGCAGCTTTGGGACTGCCGAAAAACTGTTTTTT. The J gene is TRBJ1-4, the V gene TRBV6-2 or TRBV6-3, with D possibly matching TRBD1 (5 bases). The CDR3 loop spans 13 amino acids. Germline V gene data show CDR1 as MNHEY and CDR2 as SVGEGT. V lost 6 bases and J lost 8, with 13 bases in between.

This sequence joins TRBV9 and TRBJ2-2; D call uncertain. CDR1 is SGDLS, CDR2 YYNGEE, per germline. Trimming removed 3 bases at V and 0 bases at J, with 9 bases between. CDR3 length: 15 residues. The CDR3: CASSGRAPNTGELFF. The DNA of the CDR3 is TGTGCCAGCAGCGGACGGGCTCCGAACACCGGGGAGCTGTTTTTT.

The chain employs TRBV19 and TRBJ2-7, with D possibly matching TRBD1 (6 bases). CDR3 length equals 12 residues. Per germline, CDR1 LNHDA and CDR2 SQIVND (reference sequence). V gave up 6 bases and J gave up 7 bases, with 13 bases separating them. This CDR3 reads CASSTLRGEQYF. In DNA form, the CDR3 reads TGTGCCAGTAGCACTTTAAGGGGGGAGCAGTACTTC.

The V call is TRBV7-9, the J call TRBJ2-7; no clear D. The CDR3 covers 13 residues. V dropped 5 bases and J dropped 2 bases, with 10 bases sitting between them. Germline loops: CDR1 SEHNR, CDR2 FQNEAQ (reference sequence). CDR3 loop: CASSHSVAYEQYF. In DNA, the CDR3 is TGTGCCAGCAGCCACTCGGTGGCCTACGAGCAGTACTTC.

The chain couples TRBV6-1 to TRBJ1-2; D not certain. Germline loops: CDR1 MNHNS, CDR2 SASEGT. V was clipped by 2 bases and J by 5 bases, with 12 bases between them. The CDR3 totals 14 residues. As DNA, the CDR3 is TGTGCCAGCAGTGAACGGTGGGCCGGGTATGGCTACACCTTC. This encodes CASSERWAGYGYTF.

The chain carries TRBV11-2 and TRBJ2-7; the D gene is possibly TRBD2 (5 bases). The length of the CDR3 is 15 residues. The V end was cut by 5 bases, the J end by 0 bases, with 14 bases between. The germline gives CDR1 SGHAT, CDR2 FQNNGV. The CDR3 region is CASSPARGSSYEQYF. The CDR3, as DNA: TGTGCCAGCAGCCCGGCCCGGGGAAGCTCCTACGAGCAGTACTTC.

The chain couples TRBV4-1 to TRBJ2-3; weak D call: TRBD2 (5 bases). V was trimmed by 0 bases and J by 1 base, leaving 14 bases between them. This CDR3 is built from 17 residues. Germline CDR1 and CDR2: MGHRA and YSYEKL. The CDR3 sequence: CASSQEGSRSGTDTQYF. Written as DNA, the CDR3 is TGCGCCAGCAGCCAAGAGGGGAGTCGTAGTGGCACAGATACGCAGTATTTT.

The rearrangement uses TRBV12-5 and TRBJ2-7; TRBD1 matches at 8 bases. CDR1 and CDR2 from the germline V gene are LGHNT and FRNRAP. V gave up 7 bases and J gave up 6 bases; unmatched junction bases: 14. CDR3 length: 15 amino acids. The CDR3 DNA reads as TGTGCTAGTGTTCAGGGAGCAGGGGGCATTGGCGAGCAGTACTTC. Translating gives CASVQGAGGIGEQYF. Full variable domain (missing parts from reference TRBV12-5 and TRBJ2-7): DARVTQTPRHKVTEMGQEVTMRCQPILGHNTVFWYRQTMMQGLELLAYFRNRAPLDDSGMPKDRFSAEMPDATLATLKIQPSEPRDSAVYFCASVQGAGGIGEQYFGPGTRLTVT.

The chain recombines TRBV29-1 with TRBJ2-7; possible D gene TRBD1, 5 bases. The CDR3 is 12 amino acids. The germline V gene encodes CDR1 SQVTM and CDR2 ANQGSEA. V was clipped by 4 bases and J by 2 bases, with 9 bases between them. The CDR3 region has the DNA TGCAGCGTTGGACAGACAGCCTACGAGCAGTACTTC. Its protein product is CSVGQTAYEQYF.

The V and J genes are TRBV19 and TRBJ2-3; 7 bases agree with TRBD2. From germline, CDR1 is LNHDA and CDR2 SQIVND (reference sequence). The CDR3 runs 18 residues. The V segment lost 6 bases and the J segment 6 bases; nucleotides outside the gene matches: 21. The CDR3 loop is CASSPRAGEGLVRDTQYF. DNA of the CDR3: TGTGCCAGTAGCCCCCGGGCCGGGGAGGGTTTAGTACGGGATACGCAGTATTTT.

This chain connects TRBV9 to TRBJ2-3; TRBD2 might be the D (5 bases). CDR3 length equals 16 residues. Germline V gene data show CDR1 as SGDLS and CDR2 as YYNGEE. The ends were cut back, 2 bases at V and 0 bases at J, with 13 bases in the middle. CDR3 bases: TGTGCCAGCAGCGTGGAGACGGGGAGCAGCACAGATACGCAGTATTTT. Its protein is CASSVETGSSTDTQYF.